This TCR beta chain derives from a study of glioma-infiltrating T cells after dendritic cell vaccination (dated by TCRdb to 2016 to 2018). About the investigation overall: The cohort included roughly 15 glioblastoma patients drawn from Phase I and II dendritic cell vaccination trials, of whom 9 were newly diagnosed and 6 had recurrent disease. Deep sequencing of TCR beta CDR3 regions was used to quantify tumor-infiltrating lymphocyte content and compare tumor and blood repertoires in dendritic cell-vaccinated glioblastoma patients. Survival after dendritic cell vaccination was correlated with TCR sequencing metrics, including TIL content and tumor-blood repertoire overlap. Between about 2003 and 2012, patients were given autologous tumor lysate-pulsed dendritic cell vaccination. Three intradermal dendritic cell vaccine injections were administered to patients at biweekly intervals in the arm below the axilla. The vaccine was prepared from monocyte-derived dendritic cells that were cultured for about 7 days with IL-4 and GM-CSF and then pulsed overnight with autologous tumor lysate. Beyond this particular receptor, the publication reports: The cohort was small and heterogeneous, and full blood and tumor sets were available for few patients, with initial-recurrent tumor pairs available for even fewer patients. TCR clonality showed no direct relationship with survival, which suggests that a diverse polyclonal response may be important. The TCR overlap response model with three groups was called speculative and said to need prospective validation. Higher estimated pretreatment TIL content predicted longer time to progression and overall survival after dendritic cell vaccination.

Patients were selected for having adequate residual fresh-frozen tumor tissue and more than two years of available survival data. Although molecular status otherwise differed among the glioblastoma patients, no patient had an isocitrate dehydrogenase mutation. PBMC collection took place before vaccination, two weeks after the third vaccination, and at tumor progression if progression occurred. The Qiagen DNeasy Blood extraction Kit was used to extract genomic DNA. The CDR3 has 16 amino acids, counting the end cysteine and phenylalanine. Only the CDR3 part of the read is kept: 48 bases, read in frame from the first base. V lost 7 bases and J lost 0 bases, and the count of bases not matched to a germline gene is 7. Via the germline V gene (reference sequence), CDR1 is LNHDA and CDR2 SQIVND. The immunoSEQ assay amplified TCRB CDR3 regions from 1.5 to 2.5 micrograms of genomic DNA, or from all available DNA when less than that amount was available. For multiplex PCR, 60 forward primers for TCR V beta segments and 13 reverse primers for J beta segments were used. Synthetic control templates were spiked into each sample at limiting dilution to estimate reads per starting template. The Illumina HiSeq System generated sequencing reads of 87 bp. Under the source paper's analysis protocol: PCR and sequencing errors were removed by a nearest neighbor algorithm that merged closely related sequences. TCR overlap was defined as the percentage of unique tumor TCR beta sequences that were also present in the same patient's peripheral blood. TCRdb took this table from immuneACCESS and kept in-frame rearrangements with V and J called. Such tables lack part of the clones; where checked against another copy, unresolved V genes explain under half of the gap, and the rest is unexplained. The DNA was the basis for D and trimming; V, J and clone size are from that table. This sample holds tens of thousands of clones; roughly 80% were observed only once. The leading ten clones occupy 9% to 10% of the sample.

A word on this clone: Its specific antigen is unknown. No clone much larger than this one lies a single base away; base qualities are absent.

The V gene is TRBV19 and the J gene is TRBJ2-3; 10 of the junction bases match TRBD2. This TCR derives from a human donor with glioblastoma. The source material was blood, sampled before dendritic cell vaccination. The CDR3 region: CASMERGGWSTDTQYF. The sequenced DNA: TGTGCCAGTATGGAGCGGGGGGGCTGGAGCACAGATACGCAGTATTTT.